This TCR beta chain was recovered during a study of blood T cell repertoires in COVID-19. Study background: Acute and convalescent COVID-19 specimens originated in the United States, Italy and Spain. In each case, the material was cDNA or gDNA derived from T cells, B-cell-depleted T cells, or PBMCs.

Seattle cases were enrolled at active infection and followed longitudinally. Trimming stripped 4 bases from V and 9 bases from J, with 23 bases between. Germline V gene data show CDR1 as SGHRS and CDR2 as YFSETQ. The CDR3 has 16 residues. Authors' analysis steps: For nucleated cells, counts were estimated from reference gene primer amplification. Profiling relied on immunoSEQ multiplex PCR, and the TCRdb table lists in-frame clones only, not all of them. Clonal size and the V and J genes are those of that table, whereas D and trimming came from the DNA. The repertoire holds hundreds of thousands of clones, around 90% seen once, with 0.7% to 0.85% in the top ten.

The genes are TRBV5-1 and TRBJ2-1; weak D call: TRBD2 (7 bases). The sequenced material came from peripheral blood. The receptor was derived from a man aged 18 to 30 with COVID-19, enrolled during active disease. The CDR3 DNA reads TGCGCCAGCAGCATTGGCTCGGGGGGCTGGGTTAGTGAGCAGTTCTTC. Amino acid sequence: CASSIGSGGWVSEQFF. The variable domain in full, completed from reference TRBV5-1 and TRBJ2-1, reads KAGVTQTPRYLIKTRGQQVTLSCSPISGHRSVSWYQQTPGQGLQFLFEYFSETQRNKGNFPGRFSGRQFSNSRSEMNVSTLELGDSALYLCASSIGSGGWVSEQFFGPGTRLTVL.